The 23 T cell receptor beta chains below were found in one sample sequenced in a study of cytomegalovirus exposure and HLA in healthy donors. This PCR relied on a set of 60 Vbeta primers and 13 Jbeta primers. Some clones are missing from TCRdb's copy, which holds only in-frame ones; the method was immunoSEQ multiplex PCR. Among 95,000 to 150,000 clones listed, 81% were seen once. Sample: PBMCs. These TCRs come from a man aged 18 to 30 in good health and CMV-seronegative.

The chain uses TRBV6-5 and TRBJ1-5; 7 nucleotides line up with TRBD1. CDR1 and CDR2 (germline): MNHEY, SVGAGI. This CDR3 is built from 12 residues. V lost 8 bases to trimming and J lost 6 bases; unmatched junction nucleotides: 4. CDR3 loop: CASSNRGQPQHF. CDR3 DNA: TGTGCCAGCTCCAACAGGGGTCAGCCCCAGCATTTT.

This rearrangement joins TRBV7-9 to TRBJ1-1; D is unclear. The CDR3 spans 12 residues. Trimming took off 1 base at V and 7 bases at J, with 7 bases between the two ends. The germline V gene encodes CDR1 SEHNR and CDR2 FQNEAQ (reference sequence). Here the CDR3 DNA reads TGTGCCAGCAGCTTAGGGGCCTTTGAAGCTTTCTTT. Amino acid sequence: CASSLGAFEAFF.

The chain recombines TRBV7-9 with TRBJ1-1; TRBD1 agrees at 7 bases. V dropped 5 bases and J dropped 0; count of bases not matched to a gene: 6. This CDR3 has 15 amino acids. Germline V gives CDR1 SEHNR, CDR2 FQNEAQ (reference sequence). CDR3 protein: CASSERTGLNTEAFF. CDR3 DNA sequence: TGTGCCAGCAGCGAAAGGACAGGACTGAACACTGAAGCTTTCTTT.

The chain couples TRBV5-4 to TRBJ2-3; D not certain. Trimming took off 0 bases at V and 9 bases at J, with 5 bases between the two ends. This CDR3 comprises 11 residues. CDR1 and CDR2 from the germline V gene are SGHNT and YYREEE (reference sequence). CDR3 nucleotides: TGTGCCAGCAGCTTGGACCGGACGCAGTATTTT. Amino acid sequence: CASSLDRTQYF. Full variable domain (outside the CDR3, taken from reference TRBV5-4 and TRBJ2-3): ETGVTQSPTHLIKTRGQQVTLRCSSQSGHNTVSWYQQALGQGPQFIFQYYREEENGRGNFPPRFSGLQFPNYSSELNVNALELDDSALYLCASSLDRTQYFGPGTRLTVL.

This sequence joins TRBV4-1 and TRBJ2-1; 13 nucleotides agree with TRBD2. This CDR3 has 16 amino acids. In germline, CDR1 is MGHRA, CDR2 YSYEKL. The V segment lost 1 base and the J segment 6 bases; nucleotides outside the gene matches: 3. CDR3 sequence (DNA): TGCGCCAGCAGCCAAGTAGGACTAGCGGGGGCCAATGAGCAGTTCTTC. It is translated as CASSQVGLAGANEQFF.

The chain joins TRBV6-1 to TRBJ1-5; a possible D gene is TRBD1 (5 bases). The CDR3 contains 14 residues. V was clipped by 2 bases and J by 11 bases, with 16 bases between them. The germline V gene encodes CDR1 MNHNS and CDR2 SASEGT. DNA for the CDR3: TGTGCCAGCAGTGAATTATTCGGGGGAAGGACCCAGCATTTT. It specifies CASSELFGGRTQHF.

This clone has only one observation. V is TRBV5-6 and J is TRBJ1-2; 7 bases match TRBD1. CDR3 length equals 15 residues. Trimming took 4 bases from V and 4 from J; bases not matched to a gene: 10. Per the germline V gene, CDR1 is SGHDT and CDR2 is YYEEEE. This chain's CDR3 is CASSLFWTGSYGYTF. The CDR3 nucleotides are TGTGCCAGCAGCCTGTTTTGGACAGGCTCCTATGGCTACACCTTC. Using reference TRBV5-6 and TRBJ1-2 for the parts outside the CDR3, the full variable domain is DAGVTQSPTHLIKTRGQQVTLRCSPKSGHDTVSWYQQALGQGPQFIFQYYEEEERQRGNFPDRFSGHQFPNYSSELNVNALLLGDSALYLCASSLFWTGSYGYTFGSGTRLTVV.

This clone came up once. The chain uses TRBV28 and TRBJ1-2; D is possibly TRBD1 (6 bases). This CDR3 region has 15 residues. CDR1 is MDHEN and CDR2 is SYDVKM in the germline V gene. Trimming removed 4 bases from V and 1 base from J, with 13 bases in between. CDR3 bases: TGTGCCAGCAGTTCTCCTGCAGGGGATAACTATGGCTACACCTTC. Translated, it gives CASSSPAGDNYGYTF.

The V and J genes are TRBV13 and TRBJ2-1, with TRBD2 matching over 13 bases. Germline trimming cut 6 bases from V and 8 bases from J; bases unmatched to any gene: 4. CDR3 length equals 14 residues. The germline CDR1 and CDR2 sequences are PRHDT and FYEKMQ (reference sequence). CDR3 DNA: TGTGCCAGCAGAGAAGGACTAGCGGGGGATGAGCAGTTCTTC. Protein product: CASREGLAGDEQFF.

This sequence joins TRBV29-1 and TRBJ2-7; D is possibly TRBD1 (5 bases). Trimming left V 7 bases short and J 5 bases short, with 12 bases between. Looked up from germline, CDR1 is SQVTM and CDR2 is ANQGSEA. CDR3 length equals 11 residues. The CDR3 DNA reads as TGCAGCGCCTGGGGCTACGACGAGCAGTACTTC. Translation: CSAWGYDEQYF.

The chain employs TRBV28 and TRBJ1-2, with D possibly being TRBD1 (5 bases). CDR3 size: 14 residues. CDR1 MDHEN and CDR2 SYDVKM come from the germline V gene. V lost 4 bases to trimming and J lost 2 bases, with 11 bases between them. The CDR3 loop is CASSYTGVNYGYTF. In DNA, the CDR3 is TGTGCCAGCAGTTATACAGGTGTCAACTATGGCTACACCTTC.

The rearrangement joins TRBV9 to TRBJ2-2; 7 nucleotides line up with TRBD1. Unmatched junction bases numbered 3, after V lost 4 bases and J lost 0 bases. This CDR3 is 15 amino acids long. Germline loops: CDR1 SGDLS, CDR2 YYNGEE. The CDR3 spells CASSRGQTNTGELFF. In DNA form, the CDR3 reads TGTGCCAGCAGCCGGGGACAGACGAACACCGGGGAGCTGTTTTTT.

The chain employs TRBV5-1 and TRBJ1-6; perhaps TRBD1 as D (5 bases). The CDR3 has 15 amino acids. CDR1 is SGHRS, CDR2 YFSETQ, per germline. Trimming took 0 bases from V and 7 from J, leaving 11 bases between them. CDR3 DNA: TGCGCCAGCAGCTTGGAGGGACTCTTGAATTCACCCCTCCACTTT. Protein: CASSLEGLLNSPLHF.

The chain employs TRBV19 and TRBJ1-1; 10 bases are a match to TRBD1. V shed 5 bases, J shed 5 bases, and the junction held 8 bases outside the gene matches. CDR1 and CDR2 from the germline V gene are LNHDA and SQIVND (reference sequence). The CDR3 is 15 residues long. The CDR3 spells CASSGKGQGWTEAFF. CDR3 bases: TGTGCCAGTAGTGGCAAGGGACAGGGGTGGACTGAAGCTTTCTTT.

The chain combines TRBV6-1 with TRBJ2-2; the match to TRBD1 covers 12 bases. Germline loops: CDR1 MNHNS, CDR2 SASEGT. J lost 5 bases, V lost 4 bases, and 8 bases had no gene match. The CDR3 extends over 17 amino acids. The CDR3 sequence: CASSGRGQGARTGELFF. The DNA of the CDR3 is TGTGCCAGCAGTGGTAGGGGACAGGGGGCTAGGACCGGGGAGCTGTTTTTT.

This clone has just one count. The chain recombines TRBV27 with TRBJ2-7; 7 nucleotides line up with TRBD1. Germline V gene sequence: CDR1 MNHEY, CDR2 SMNVEV (reference sequence). J lost 7 bases, V lost 5 bases, and 8 bases had no gene match. CDR3 size: 13 residues. The CDR3 bases are TGTGCCAGCAGTATGACAGGGAGACAGGAGCAGTACTTC. It yields the protein CASSMTGRQEQYF.

CDR3 in DNA: TGTGCCAGCAGCTTCCGGGCGAACACCGGGGAGCTGTTTTTT. Its translation: CASSFRANTGELFF. This chain uses TRBV7-9 with TRBJ2-2; D is unclear. Trimming took off 3 bases at V and 0 bases at J, with 5 bases between the two ends. Germline lookup yields CDR1 SEHNR and CDR2 FQNEAQ (reference sequence). CDR3 length: 14 amino acids.

The genes are TRBV4-2 and TRBJ2-1; 9 bases fit TRBD2. Germline V gene data show CDR1 as LGHNA and CDR2 as YNFKEQ. V gave up 1 base and J gave up 6 bases; unmatched junction bases: 10. The CDR3 is made up of 17 amino acids. The CDR3 DNA is TGTGCCAGCAGCCAAGTGTCGGTAGCGGGGGTTGGCAATGAGCAGTTCTTC. Protein product: CASSQVSVAGVGNEQFF.

This clone was detected only once. The rearrangement joins TRBV27 to TRBJ1-1; 7 nucleotides line up with TRBD1. Germline values: CDR1 MNHEY, CDR2 SMNVEV (reference sequence). The length of the CDR3 is 13 residues. V trimming: 3 bases; J trimming: 10 bases; junction bases outside the gene matches: 8. Written as DNA, the CDR3 is TGTGCCAGCAGTTTGTCAGGACAGGTAACAGCTTTCTTT. As protein: CASSLSGQVTAFF.

There are a few counts of this clone. V usage is TRBV6-5 and J usage is TRBJ2-1, with D perhaps TRBD1 (5 bases). The V end lost 2 bases, the J end lost 8 bases, and 10 bases lay between the germline ends. CDR1 and CDR2 from the germline V gene are MNHEY and SVGAGI. The CDR3 contains 13 residues. The CDR3 coding sequence is TGTGCCAGCAGTTACAGGCAGGGCGATGAGCAGTTCTTC. Translated: CASSYRQGDEQFF.

V usage is TRBV29-1 and J usage is TRBJ1-3; unclear D gene. Germline V gene data show CDR1 as SQVTM and CDR2 as ANQGSEA. Trimming took 6 bases from V and 0 from J, leaving 15 bases between them. CDR3 length equals 15 residues. The CDR3 sequence is CSVVRVGVSGNTIYF. Here the CDR3 DNA reads TGCAGCGTAGTAAGGGTCGGGGTCTCTGGAAACACCATATATTTT.

The rearrangement joins TRBV27 to TRBJ1-3; D uncertain. Trimming left V 6 bases short and J 3 bases short, with 15 bases between. Looked up from germline, CDR1 is MNHEY and CDR2 is SMNVEV (reference sequence). This CDR3 has 15 residues. The CDR3 here is CASSLSLRSGNTIYF. The CDR3 DNA is TGTGCCAGCAGCCTCTCTCTAAGGAGTGGAAACACCATATATTTT.

The chain employs TRBV20-1 and TRBJ1-2; tentative D call: TRBD1 (6 bases). V was clipped by 7 bases and J by 8 bases, with 14 bases between them. The CDR3 has 11 amino acids. Germline V gene lookup returns CDR1 DFQATT and CDR2 SNEGSKA (reference sequence). In nucleotides, the CDR3 is TGCAGTGTTTCACAGGGTTCCGGCTACACCTTC. This translates into CSVSQGSGYTF.